A selection of T cell receptor beta chains follows, all from one sample in a study of naive and memory T cell subsets. From the UMI-ligation and nested PCR reads, TCRdb called clonotypes with MiXCR, one entry per CDR3 protein. The data show 80,000 to 95,000 distinct CDR3 sequences, 9% seen once. The sequencing sample was made of naive CD8+ T cells from blood. The receptor set was obtained from a human donor in good health. Both conserved end residues are part of each CDR3. The D gene is left open where the match is weak. Not all rows give a size; the values are once, few, many and, for expanded clones, a class.

>-|TRBJ2-4|many|TRBV7-8
TGTGCCAGCAGCTTAGCCCCGTCAGGGGGACTGGCCAAAAACATTCAGTACTTC
CASSLAPSGGLAKNIQYF
>TRBD1|TRBJ2-7|few|TRBV6-2/TRBV6-3
TGTGCCAGCAGCCCTACTCGACAGGGAAAGTCCGACGAGCAGTACTTC
CASSPTRQGKSDEQYF
>-|TRBJ2-7|few|TRBV7-9
TGTGCCAGCAGTCTGGGACCCTTCGGCTACGAGCAGTACTTC
CASSLGPFGYEQYF
>-|TRBJ2-7|-|TRBV6-1
TGTGCCAGCAGGTCCCTCGGGGCCTCCTACGAGCAGTACTTC
CASRSLGASYEQYF
>-|TRBJ1-4|-|TRBV27
TGTGCCAGCAGTTTAGAGCAGGGAGGTAATGAAAAACTGTTTTTT
CASSLEQGGNEKLFF
>TRBD2|TRBJ2-7|-|TRBV28
TGTGCCAGCAGGGTGACTAGCGCATCCTACGAGCAGTACTTC
CASRVTSASYEQYF
>-|TRBJ2-7|few|TRBV3-1
TGTGCCAGCAGCCGGGCCGTCTTAGCCTACGAGCAGTACTTC
CASSRAVLAYEQYF
>TRBD2|TRBJ2-3|-|TRBV6-2/TRBV6-3
TGTGCCAGCAGCTACAACCTACTAGCGGGAGGTTCTAGCACAGATACGCAGTATTTT
CASSYNLLAGGSSTDTQYF
>TRBD2|TRBJ2-1|-|TRBV20-1
TGCAGTGCTAGAGATGGGGGACTAGGTTGGGATGAGCAGTTCTTC
CSARDGGLGWDEQFF
>-|TRBJ1-3|many|TRBV30
TGTGCCTGGAGTCTCCCGACCCATTTAAGACAGGCAGGAATCTCTGGAAACACCATATATTTT
CAWSLPTHLRQAGISGNTIYF
>TRBD2|TRBJ2-7|many|TRBV20-1
TGCAGTGTTCCGACTAGCTCGGGGGAGCAGTACTTC
CSVPTSSGEQYF
>-|TRBJ2-2|-|TRBV14
TGTGCCAGCAGCCGCCGACTATCCGCCGGGGAGCTGTTTTTT
CASSRRLSAGELFF
>TRBD2|TRBJ2-5|many|TRBV9
TGTGCCAGCAGCGAGGGAGGGAGATGGGGTGAGACCCAGTACTTC
CASSEGGRWGETQYF
>-|TRBJ2-5|many|TRBV7-9
TGTGCCAGCAGCTTAGATGGTCAAGAGACCCAGTACTTC
CASSLDGQETQYF
>TRBD1|TRBJ2-5|few|TRBV27
TGTGCCAGCAGTCCAGGGGGCCAAGAGACCCAGTACTTC
CASSPGGQETQYF
>TRBD1|TRBJ2-1|many|TRBV7-6
TGTGCCAGCAGCCGGAACCGGGACAGGACCTACAATGAGCAGTTCTTC
CASSRNRDRTYNEQFF
>TRBD2|TRBJ2-5|few|TRBV15
TGTGCCACCAGAGGGCGGGGAGGGGAGACCCAGTACTTC
CATRGRGGETQYF
>-|TRBJ2-5|-|TRBV27
TGTGCCAGCAGTCCCCGGCCCGGGGGCGAAGAGACCCAGTACTTC
CASSPRPGGEETQYF
>-|TRBJ2-7|many|TRBV20-1
TGCAGTGCTAGAGGGGCCTGGGGCTACGAGCAGTACTTC
CSARGAWGYEQYF
>-|TRBJ2-3|-|TRBV7-9
TGTGCCCAGCAGCCCCTCGGGTCAGATACGCAGTATTTT
CAQQPLGSDTQYF
>-|TRBJ1-5|few|TRBV20-1
TGCAGTGCCCGACCCCCCAATCAGCCCCAGCATTTT
CSARPPNQPQHF
>-|TRBJ1-2|many|TRBV28
TGTGCCAGCAGTTCCATATATGGCTACACCTTC
CASSSIYGYTF